This entry describes one TCR beta chain. The record originates from a study of blood T cell repertoires in COVID-19. Overall study context: Both acute and convalescent COVID-19 samples were obtained from the United States, Italy and Spain. PBMCs, B-cell-depleted T cells, or T cells were the source of the cDNA or gDNA that made up the material.

The V gene's germline CDR1 is SGHTA and CDR2 FQGNSA. This CDR3 spans 15 amino acids. J gave up 7 bases and V 5 bases, and 12 bases lay outside the gene matches. As originally analysed: Quantification of nucleated cells was approximated via reference gene primer amplification. TCRdb's copy holds only in-frame clones and misses some; the assay was immunoSEQ multiplex PCR. V, J and clone size are those of that table, while D and trimming were read from the DNA. This sample has roughly 110,000 clones, with 70% to 90% found just once. Sequenced sample: peripheral blood. The chain recombines TRBV7-2 with TRBJ1-1; 8 positions match TRBD1. This sequence originates from a woman in her forties or fifties with acute or convalescent COVID-19. The CDR3 DNA reads TGTGCCAGCAGCCGCCGAGGGACAGGCAGCAGTGAAGCTTTCTTT. This sequence encodes CASSRRGTGSSEAFF.